The 15 T cell receptor beta chains given below trace back to one sample, sequenced in a study of beta chain features in type 1 diabetes. Expressed TCRB transcripts were sequenced because the isolated RNA had all been reverse transcribed beforehand. Libraries were prepared by immunoSEQ multiplex PCR; TCRdb keeps only in-frame clonotypes and omits some of them. The data contain around 40,000 clones, around 71% of them singletons. Which antigens these TCRs recognize remains unknown. Study conclusions and caveats: All four CD4+ subsets of Type 1 diabetes patients contained TCRB CDR3s that were moderately but significantly shorter.

The sequenced sample consisted of Tregs from blood. The receptors were sampled from a woman between 18 and 30 years old with type 1 diabetes.

This chain uses TRBV5-1 with TRBJ2-7; perhaps TRBD1 as D (6 bases). CDR1 is SGHRS and CDR2 is YFSETQ in the germline V gene. Trimming took off 5 bases at V and 3 bases at J, with 6 bases between the two ends. The CDR3 loop spans 11 amino acids. CDR3 amino acids: CASRDSYEQYF. The CDR3 DNA follows: TGCGCCAGCAGGGACAGCTACGAGCAGTACTTC.

This chain uses TRBV7-9 with TRBJ1-2; possibly TRBD1 for D (6 bases). V was clipped by 5 bases and J by 4 bases, with 11 bases between them. The CDR3 is made up of 13 amino acids. CDR1 and CDR2 from the germline V gene are SEHNR and FQNEAQ (reference sequence). The CDR3 is CASSIGTLYGYTF. The CDR3 DNA reads as TGTGCCAGCAGCATCGGGACACTCTATGGCTACACCTTC.

This clone was seen more than once but under ten times. The rearrangement uses TRBV30 and TRBJ1-1; D is possibly TRBD1 (6 bases). The CDR3 totals 15 residues. Per the germline V gene, CDR1 is GTSNPN and CDR2 is SVGIG (reference sequence). V was shortened by 2 bases and J by 1 base, with 14 bases between the two germline ends. CDR3: CAWSFSGGGNTEAFF. Written as DNA, the CDR3 is TGTGCCTGGAGTTTTTCGGGGGGCGGGAACACTGAAGCTTTCTTT.

The chain uses TRBV28 and TRBJ1-5; D unclear. CDR1 and CDR2 from the germline V gene are MDHEN and SYDVKM. The CDR3 has 13 amino acids. V lost 2 bases and J 7 bases, leaving 9 bases between the germline ends. CDR3 loop: CASSLQIGQPQHF. CDR3 coding DNA: TGTGCCAGCAGTTTACAAATCGGGCAGCCCCAGCATTTT.

As DNA, the CDR3 is TGTGCCTGGAGTGTGGGCTACAGGGGGGATACGCAGTATTTT. Translating it yields CAWSVGYRGDTQYF. The J gene is TRBJ2-3, the V gene TRBV30; 8 nucleotides align to TRBD1. Germline-derived CDR1 and CDR2 are GTSNPN and SVGIG (reference sequence). V gave up 0 bases and J gave up 6 bases; unmatched junction bases: 5. The CDR3 extends over 14 amino acids.

The V call is TRBV30, the J call TRBJ2-2; no definite D call. Looked up from germline, CDR1 is GTSNPN and CDR2 is SVGIG (reference sequence). The CDR3 contains 11 residues. Between the trimmed V and J ends, which lost 3 bases and 8 bases, there was a span of 7 bases. The CDR3 region is CAWRIVGELFF. The CDR3 region has the DNA TGTGCCTGGAGAATTGTAGGGGAGCTGTTTTTT.

This clone was seen a few times. The rearrangement uses TRBV6-6 and TRBJ2-7, with 9 bases matching TRBD1. Germline V CDR1 and CDR2: MNHNY, SVGAGI (reference sequence). The CDR3 consists of 13 residues. Trimming removed 5 bases from V and 3 bases from J; junction bases left unmatched: 2. The CDR3 sequence is CASSTDRGYEQYF. For the CDR3, the DNA is TGTGCCAGCAGTACGGACAGGGGCTACGAGCAGTACTTC.

The rearrangement links TRBV5-4 to TRBJ1-1, with D unresolved. Per germline, CDR1 SGHNT and CDR2 YYREEE (reference sequence). Trimming removed 1 base at V and 1 base at J, with 5 bases between. This CDR3 spans 13 amino acids. CDR3 DNA: TGTGCCAGCAGCTTGTTCTGGAACACTGAAGCTTTCTTT. It specifies CASSLFWNTEAFF.

This rearrangement joins TRBV9 to TRBJ1-1, with D possibly matching TRBD1 (6 bases). Trimming pared 3 bases from V and 2 bases from J, leaving 8 bases between. From germline, CDR1 is SGDLS and CDR2 YYNGEE. The CDR3 consists of 13 residues. CDR3 nucleotide sequence: TGTGCCAGCAGCGGGGACATCAACACTGAAGCTTTCTTT. Its translation: CASSGDINTEAFF.

The chain couples TRBV6-7 to TRBJ2-7; 8 bases agree with TRBD2. TRBV6-7 is an ORF for which the function is uncertain. V was clipped by 0 bases and J by 3 bases; unmatched bases: 7. The CDR3 is made up of 16 amino acids. The CDR3 coding sequence is TGTGCCAGCAGTTACTCTCAGCGGGGGCCCTACTACGAGCAGTACTTC. Protein: CASSYSQRGPYYEQYF.

Here the CDR3 DNA reads TGTGCTAGTGATAATGGACAGGGCCGGCCCCAGCATTTT. This encodes CASDNGQGRPQHF. The chain couples TRBV12-5 to TRBJ1-5, with 8 bases matching TRBD1. CDR1 LGHNT and CDR2 FRNRAP come from the germline V gene. There are 13 residues in the CDR3. V trimming: 7 bases; J trimming: 9 bases; junction bases outside the gene matches: 8.

J is TRBJ1-4 and V is TRBV5-1; D uncertain. CDR1 is SGHRS, CDR2 YFSETQ, per germline. Trimming took 4 bases from V and 6 from J, leaving 13 bases between them. The CDR3 length is 14 residues. CDR3 protein: CASSHVGGHEKLFF. In DNA form, the CDR3 reads TGCGCCAGCAGCCACGTAGGAGGCCATGAAAAACTGTTTTTT.

The rearrangement links TRBV4-3 to TRBJ1-2; D gene unclear. This CDR3 comprises 15 residues. Germline CDR1 LGHNA, CDR2 YSLEER. V lost 0 bases to trimming and J lost 1 base, with 9 bases between them. CDR3 sequence (DNA): TGCGCCAGCAGCCAAGATATTTCCGTTAACTATGGCTACACCTTC. Encoded protein: CASSQDISVNYGYTF.

The chain links TRBV7-9 to TRBJ2-7; D not certain. Germline loops: CDR1 SEHNR, CDR2 FQNEAQ (reference sequence). The CDR3 contains 15 residues. Trimming removed 5 bases at V and 6 bases at J, with 20 bases between. CDR3 loop: CASSRATRPSGEQYF. The CDR3 DNA reads as TGTGCCAGCAGCCGAGCGACGCGGCCCTCGGGCGAGCAGTACTTC.

This clone was observed a handful of times. The rearrangement uses TRBV11-2 and TRBJ2-1; 7 nucleotides agree with TRBD2. CDR3 length equals 15 residues. Germline V gives CDR1 SGHAT, CDR2 FQNNGV. With 3 bases clipped from V and 7 bases from J, the junction kept 9 bases outside the gene matches. CDR3 loop: CASSFRRLAVNEQFF. DNA of the CDR3: TGTGCCAGCAGCTTTCGTCGCCTAGCGGTAAATGAGCAGTTCTTC.